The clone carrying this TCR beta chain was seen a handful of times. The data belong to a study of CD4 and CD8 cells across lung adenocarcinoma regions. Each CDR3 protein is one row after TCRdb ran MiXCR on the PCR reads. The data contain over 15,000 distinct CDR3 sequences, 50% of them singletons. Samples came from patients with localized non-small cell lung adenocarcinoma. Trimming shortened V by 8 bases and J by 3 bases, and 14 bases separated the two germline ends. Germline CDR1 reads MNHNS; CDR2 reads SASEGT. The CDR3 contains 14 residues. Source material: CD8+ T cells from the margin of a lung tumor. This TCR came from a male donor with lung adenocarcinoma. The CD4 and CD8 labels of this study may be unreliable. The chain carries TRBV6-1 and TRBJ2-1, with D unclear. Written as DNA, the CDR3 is TGTGCCAGCGGAACATCCGACCACTACAATGAGCAGTTCTTC. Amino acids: CASGTSDHYNEQFF.